This T cell receptor (beta chain) came from a study of blood T cell repertoires in COVID-19. TCRdb's table, derived via immunoSEQ multiplex PCR, lists solely in-frame clones and lacks some. This table has 75,000 to 90,000 clones, around nine tenths appearing once. The CDR3 sequence is 15 residues long. The V gene end was trimmed by 5 bases and the J gene end by 5 bases; junction bases not matched to a gene: 9. CDR1 is MDHEN and CDR2 is SYDVKM in the germline V gene. This rearrangement joins TRBV28 to TRBJ2-3; TRBD1 aligns across 8 bases. This sequence originates from a man in his fifties or sixties with active or convalescent COVID-19. The sample taken for sequencing was peripheral blood. The CDR3, as DNA: TGTGCCAGCAGTCTTCGACAGGGGTGGGGAGATACGCAGTATTTT. Its translation: CASSLRQGWGDTQYF.